This T cell receptor beta chain was documented in a study of T-cell memory formation after mild COVID-19. As for the study in general: TCR clusters mostly belonged to single donors.

One entry per CDR3 protein results from TCRdb running MiXCR on the 5' RACE reads. The data show 470,000 or so distinct CDR3 sequences, with 25% seen just once and roughly an eighth held by the top ten. Sequencing was carried out using PBMCs or a T cell subset sorted from them (not recorded which). This TCR came from an adult woman who had mild COVID-19 (a few samples of this study predate the infection). Cell type and time point are not known.

The CDR3 here is CASGLVQGTHNEQFF. Here the CDR3 DNA reads TGTGCTAGTGGTTTGGTACAAGGGACGCACAATGAGCAGTTCTTC. The chain carries TRBV12-5 and TRBJ2-1; D may be TRBD1 or TRBD2 (5 bases each). V was clipped by 0 bases and J by 5 bases, with 11 bases between them. The CDR3 extends over 15 amino acids. Germline loops: CDR1 LGHNT, CDR2 FRNRAP. Full variable domain (missing parts from reference TRBV12-5 and TRBJ2-1): DARVTQTPRHKVTEMGQEVTMRCQPILGHNTVFWYRQTMMQGLELLAYFRNRAPLDDSGMPKDRFSAEMPDATLATLKIQPSEPRDSAVYFCASGLVQGTHNEQFFGPGTRLTVL.